This T cell receptor (beta chain) was recorded in a study of cytomegalovirus exposure and HLA in healthy donors. The assay was immunoSEQ multiplex PCR, and TCRdb's table has in-frame clones only and misses some. The sample includes roughly 130,000 clones, 85% to 90% of them seen just once. Germline CDR1 and CDR2: MNHEY and SMNVEV (reference sequence). The CDR3 is 16 amino acids. Trimming cost V 3 bases and J 9 bases; bases outside gene matches: 12. The receptor's source is a woman in her 30s in good health and CMV-seropositive. Input material: PBMCs. The J gene is TRBJ2-1, the V gene TRBV27; 9 nucleotides match TRBD1. DNA of the CDR3: TGTGCCAGCAGTTTTCTGATTCGACAGGGGGTGGTTGAGCAGTTCTTC. This translates into CASSFLIRQGVVEQFF.